These 2 T cell receptor beta chains were all obtained from the same sample, sequenced in a study of CD8 T cells in Susac syndrome. An input of about 0.5 to 1 ug of RNA was subjected to reverse transcription using random hexamers. TCRdb independently ran MiXCR on the immunoSEQ multiplex PCR reads; one entry per CDR3 protein. The sample records about 110,000 distinct CDR3 sequences, about 96% being singletons. Sequencing input: CD4+ T cells from PBMCs. These receptors originate from a human donor in good health.

The chain has TRBV2 and TRBJ2-6; no clear D. The germline V gene encodes CDR1 SNHLY and CDR2 FYNNEI. The CDR3 runs 14 residues. The V and J ends lost 4 bases and 1 base respectively, with 5 bases between them. CDR3 region: CASSVMSGANVLTF. The CDR3 region has the DNA TGTGCCAGCAGTGTGATGTCTGGGGCCAACGTCCTGACTTTC.

The rearrangement links TRBV7-9 to TRBJ2-3; 9 bases agree with TRBD2. The germline V gene has CDR1 SEHNR and CDR2 FQNEAQ (reference sequence). J lost 4 bases, V lost 4 bases, and 12 bases had no gene match. CDR3 size: 17 residues. In DNA, the CDR3 is TGTGCCAGCAGCTCCCGCCTTAGCGGGAGAGTGGCAGATACGCAGTATTTT. Translated, it gives CASSSRLSGRVADTQYF.